The text below deals with one T cell receptor (beta chain). What it binds is unknown. The sample comes from a study of OX40 agonist ivuxolimab in advanced cancers. Overall study context: Dose-escalation subjects each had hepatocellular carcinoma, melanoma, renal cell or head and neck cancer. The study reported partial responses in three patients: one hepatocellular carcinoma, two cutaneous melanoma. Overall study results and limits: What antigens the expanded peripheral T cells recognized was never established.

Germline values: CDR1 MNHNS, CDR2 SASEGT. V was pared by 8 bases and J by 4 bases, with 12 bases of the junction left unmatched. CDR3 length: 15 residues. Only in-frame clones appear in the TCRdb table, and some are missing; sequencing was by immunoSEQ multiplex PCR. In the table there are 85,000 to 90,000 clones, approximately 85% of which are singletons. The clonotype was recovered from an adult with an advanced solid tumor such as melanoma, head and neck, liver or kidney cancer. The genes are TRBV6-1 and TRBJ2-5; TRBD1 agrees at 8 bases. The sequencing here drew on CD4+ or CD8+ T cells sorted from blood, taken in a trial of the OX40 agonist ivuxolimab. The CDR3 sequence is CASSSNTGTGETQYF. The CDR3 region has the DNA TGTGCCAGCTCCTCTAATACAGGGACAGGAGAGACCCAGTACTTC.